The next 8 T cell receptor beta chains were all read from a single sample in a study of read filtering for tumor transcriptome and immune sequencing. From around 0.4 ug of RNA, a library with molecular barcoded alpha/delta and beta/gamma adaptors was made. TCRdb fed the reads into MiXCR, producing one record per CDR3 protein. The sample holds about 130,000 distinct CDR3 sequences, 10% to 15% seen once. The sample consisted of a population of CD138-negative cells sorted from bone marrow. The receptors stem from a donor aged 40 or older with multiple myeloma.

Ten or more counts support this clonotype. The chain has TRBV29-1 and TRBJ1-1; D remains ambiguous. This CDR3 has 14 amino acids. V was clipped by 1 base and J by 0 bases, with 9 bases between them. Germline CDR1 is SQVTM and CDR2 is ANQGSEA. The CDR3 coding sequence is TGCAGCGTTGAAGGGGCGGGGATGAACACTGAAGCTTTCTTT. This codes for CSVEGAGMNTEAFF. Complete variable domain (other parts from reference TRBV29-1 and TRBJ1-1): SAVISQKPSRDICQRGTSLTIQCQVDSQVTMMFWYRQQPGQSLTLIATANQGSEATYESGFVIDKFPISRPNLTFSTLTVSNMSPEDSSIYLCSVEGAGMNTEAFFGQGTRLTVV.

In regard to this clonotype: A clone one base away is much larger, so this may be a read error. The CDR3 does not close with the conserved phenylalanine or tryptophan, likely indicating a read error. The chain joins TRBV15 to TRBJ2-7; D not certain. Trimming took 0 bases from V and 7 from J, leaving 7 bases between them. Germline V gives CDR1 LNHNV, CDR2 YYDKDF (reference sequence). CDR3 length equals 12 residues. In DNA, the CDR3 is TGTGCCACCAGCAGAGATCGGGTGGAGCAGTACTCC. This encodes CATSRDRVEQYS.

This clonotype was detected ten times or more. The CDR3 bases are TGTGCCAGCAGTTTCGGGGGGTGGCTGAATCAGCCCCAGCATTTT. It is translated as CASSFGGWLNQPQHF. V usage is TRBV28 and J usage is TRBJ1-5; the D gene is possibly TRBD1 (5 bases). V was shortened by 3 bases and J by 4 bases, with 13 bases between the two germline ends. From germline, CDR1 is MDHEN and CDR2 SYDVKM. This CDR3 is built from 15 residues.

This clonotype has at least ten counts. The chain couples TRBV6-1 to TRBJ2-5; 9 bases align to TRBD2. In germline, CDR1 is MNHNS, CDR2 SASEGT. The J segment lost 5 bases and the V segment lost 6 bases, leaving 7 bases of the junction unmatched. The CDR3 is made up of 14 amino acids. DNA of the CDR3: TGTGCCAGCAGGTTAGCGGGGGAGGTGGAGACCCAGTACTTC. Translated: CASRLAGEVETQYF.

This clonotype showed up many times. V usage is TRBV20-1 and J usage is TRBJ2-5, with 8 bases fitting TRBD1. Per germline, CDR1 DFQATT and CDR2 SNEGSKA (reference sequence). V gave up 5 bases and J gave up 4 bases; unmatched junction bases: 9. The CDR3 consists of 14 residues. In nucleotides, the CDR3 is TGCAGTGCTGGAAGGTCAGGGGGCAGAGAGACCCAGTACTTC. Its translation: CSAGRSGGRETQYF.

Many counts were recorded for this clonotype. The genes are TRBV2 and TRBJ2-7; maybe TRBD1 (5 bases). The CDR3 loop spans 12 amino acids. V gave up 10 bases and J gave up 4 bases, with 14 bases separating them. CDR1 SNHLY and CDR2 FYNNEI come from the germline V gene. The CDR3 DNA follows: TGTGCCACCACAGGTGACGGATACGAGCAGTACTTC. Translation gives CATTGDGYEQYF.

Notes on this clonotype: This sequence may be a read error, since a much larger clone differs from it by one base. The J gene is TRBJ2-5, the V gene TRBV20-1; D ambiguous. The germline gives CDR1 DFQATT, CDR2 SNEGSKA (reference sequence). V gave up 7 bases and J gave up 5 bases, with 17 bases separating them. The CDR3 runs to 13 residues. Here the CDR3 DNA reads TGCAGTGAGAAAGTGTACCTTGTTGAGACCCAGTACTTC. This sequence encodes CSEKVYLVETQYF.

About this clonotype itself: This clone may be a read error of a much larger clone one base away. J is TRBJ2-3 and V is TRBV20-1; D gene uncertain. Germline V lookup: CDR1 DFQATT, CDR2 SNEGSKA (reference sequence). This CDR3 region has 14 residues. DNA for the CDR3: TGCAGTGCCCAGGTGGTGGGCCGCACAGATACGCCGTATTTT. Translation gives CSAQVVGRTDTPYF.